This T cell receptor (delta chain) was captured in a study of γδ T cells in repeated Plasmodium falciparum infection. Looking at the study overall: Malian gammadelta TCRs were studied during no-transmission periods and across acute malaria episodes.

TCRdb used CATT to re-call clones from the multiplex PCR reads. This sample has over 90,000 delta-chain clones, with less than 1% found just once. Overall study results and limits: Repeated controlled infections reportedly drove waves of new clonotype selection in Vdelta2-negative, mostly Vdelta1+, gammadelta repertoires.

Vgamma9/Vdelta2+ and Vdelta2-negative gammadelta T cells were flow-sorted from PBMC for bulk sequencing. In the case of this clone: What it binds is not known. Since a far larger clone is one base different, this is likely a read error. Additional DNA sequences in this sample encode the identical CDR3.

Trimming removed 0 bases from V and 0 bases from J; junction bases left unmatched: 25. The CDR3 covers 25 residues. Germline CDR1 TSWWSYY, CDR2 QGS. Material: gamma-delta T cells from blood. The chain employs TRDV1 and TRDJ1; 13 nucleotides match TRDD3. No J gene is reported in TCRdb; it was inferred here by comparing the DNA with germline. This receptor was identified in a pool of human donors (malaria-infected and uninfected, not separated). The CDR3 nucleotides are TGTGCTCTTGGGGAACTGAAAGGCCCCAATAGTCCTGACTGGGGGATACGCTGTCACACCGATAAACTCATCTTT. Its translation is CALGELKGPNSPDWGIRCHTDKLIF.